This T cell receptor beta chain is from a study of T-cell reconstitution after alpha-beta-depleted transplantation in children. Molecular barcoding with unique molecular identifiers was used for the TCRbeta library. TCRdb re-derived calls from the PCR reads in MiXCR, one entry per CDR3 protein. In the table there are about 420,000 distinct CDR3 sequences, around 15% of which are singletons. The germline V gene has CDR1 DFQATT and CDR2 SNEGSKA (reference sequence). Trimming shortened V by 3 bases and J by 1 base, and 8 bases separated the two germline ends. The CDR3 length is 13 residues. This clonotype was observed a handful of times. The antigen is unknown. Study-level points and caveats: Elevated TCRbeta diversity at day 60 was traced, in some patients, to surviving recipient T cells and thymic progenitors. After transplant, at about two months, alpha-beta T cells were reportedly derived from several hundred expanded graft clones.

Specimen: PBMCs, mostly from graft donor cells, collected 360 days after TCRalphabeta/CD19-depleted stem cell transplant. The chain has TRBV20-1 and TRBJ2-3; D possibly corresponds to TRBD1 (5 bases). The receptor was derived from a boy younger than two who had a stem cell transplant for Wiskott-Aldrich syndrome, so the T cells may come from the graft donor. CDR3 in DNA: TGCAGTGCTAGCCTCAGGGGCACAGATACGCAGTATTTT. It specifies CSASLRGTDTQYF.